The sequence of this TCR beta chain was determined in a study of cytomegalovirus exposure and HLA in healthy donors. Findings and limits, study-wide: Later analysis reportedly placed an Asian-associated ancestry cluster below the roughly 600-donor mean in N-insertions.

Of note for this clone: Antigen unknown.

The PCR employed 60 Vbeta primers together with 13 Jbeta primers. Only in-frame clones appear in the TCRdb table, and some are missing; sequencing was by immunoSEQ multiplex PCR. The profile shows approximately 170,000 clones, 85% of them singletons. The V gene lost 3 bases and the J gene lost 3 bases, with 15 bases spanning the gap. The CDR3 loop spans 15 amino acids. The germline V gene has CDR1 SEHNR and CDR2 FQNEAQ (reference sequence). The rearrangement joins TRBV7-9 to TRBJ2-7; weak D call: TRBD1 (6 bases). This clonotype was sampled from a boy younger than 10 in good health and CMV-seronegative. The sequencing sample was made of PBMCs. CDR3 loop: CASSFGWGRFYEQYF. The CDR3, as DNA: TGTGCCAGCAGCTTCGGCTGGGGGCGCTTCTACGAGCAGTACTTC.